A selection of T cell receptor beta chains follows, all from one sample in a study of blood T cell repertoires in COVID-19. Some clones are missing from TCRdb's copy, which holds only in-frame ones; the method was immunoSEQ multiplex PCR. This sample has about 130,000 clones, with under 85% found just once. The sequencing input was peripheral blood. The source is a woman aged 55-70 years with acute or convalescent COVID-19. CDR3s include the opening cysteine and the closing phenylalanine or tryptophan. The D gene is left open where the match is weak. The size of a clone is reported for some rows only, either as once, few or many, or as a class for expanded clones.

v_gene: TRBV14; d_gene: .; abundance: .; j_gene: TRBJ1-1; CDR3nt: TGTGCCAGCAGCCGACAGTTGGGGGGAGGGACTGAAGCTTTCTTT; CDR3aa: CASSRQLGGGTEAFF
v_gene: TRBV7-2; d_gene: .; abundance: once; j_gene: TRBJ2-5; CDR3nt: TGTGCCAGCAGCCCAGGAGGGGGCCGGGGAGAGACCCAGTACTTC; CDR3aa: CASSPGGGRGETQYF
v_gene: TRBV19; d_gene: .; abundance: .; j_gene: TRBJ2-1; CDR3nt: TGTGCCAGTAGTATACTCGGAGGGGCAATCAATGAGCAGTTCTTC; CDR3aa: CASSILGGAINEQFF
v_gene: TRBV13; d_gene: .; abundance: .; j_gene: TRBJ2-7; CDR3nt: TGTGCCAGCAGCGTACACTACGAGCAGTACTTC; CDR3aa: CASSVHYEQYF
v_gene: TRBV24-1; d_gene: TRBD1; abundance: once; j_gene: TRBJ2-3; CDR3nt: TGTGCCACCAGTGAAAACAGGGGGAGCACAGATACGCAGTATTTT; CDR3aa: CATSENRGSTDTQYF
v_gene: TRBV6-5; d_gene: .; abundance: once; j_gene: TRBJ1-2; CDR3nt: TGTGCCAGCACGACAGTACCGTATGGCTACACCTTC; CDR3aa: CASTTVPYGYTF
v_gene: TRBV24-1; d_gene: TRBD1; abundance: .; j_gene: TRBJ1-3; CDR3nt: TGTGCCACCAGTACGGACAGGGGTGGAGGGGGCTCTGGAAACACCATATATTTT; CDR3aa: CATSTDRGGGGSGNTIYF
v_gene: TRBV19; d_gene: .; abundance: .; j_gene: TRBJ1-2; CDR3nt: TGTGCCAGTAGTATTGGCTCAGGAGGAAATGGCTACACCTTC; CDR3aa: CASSIGSGGNGYTF
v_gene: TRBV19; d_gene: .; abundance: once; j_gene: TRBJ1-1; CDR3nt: TGTGCCAGTAGTGGGTCGGGGGGGAACACTGAAGCTTTCTTT; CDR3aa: CASSGSGGNTEAFF
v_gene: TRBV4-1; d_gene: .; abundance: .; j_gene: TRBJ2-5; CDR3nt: TGCGCCAGCAGCCCCAGCGTCCTCGGGGAGACCCAGTACTTC; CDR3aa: CASSPSVLGETQYF
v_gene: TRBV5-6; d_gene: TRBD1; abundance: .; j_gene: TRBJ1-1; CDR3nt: TGTGCCAGCAGCTGGGGACAGGGGACTGAAGCTTTCTTT; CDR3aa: CASSWGQGTEAFF
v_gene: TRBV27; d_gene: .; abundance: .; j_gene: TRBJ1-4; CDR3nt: TGTGCCAGCAGTCCGCAGAGACAGTTTGTTAATGAAAAACTGTTTTTT; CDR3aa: CASSPQRQFVNEKLFF
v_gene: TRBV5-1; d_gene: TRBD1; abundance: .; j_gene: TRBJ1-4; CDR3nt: TGCGCCAGTCGGACAGGGAGGGGGGAAAAACTGTTTTTT; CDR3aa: CASRTGRGEKLFF
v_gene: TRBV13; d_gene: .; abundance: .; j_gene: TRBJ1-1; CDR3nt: TGTGCCAGCAGCCCACCAACTCGGGACTCCTCGAACACTGAAGCTTTCTTT; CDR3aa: CASSPPTRDSSNTEAFF
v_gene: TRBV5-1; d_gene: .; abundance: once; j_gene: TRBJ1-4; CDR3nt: TGCGCCAGCAGCTTAGCGGATCCGAAGGAAAAACTGTTTTTT; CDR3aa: CASSLADPKEKLFF
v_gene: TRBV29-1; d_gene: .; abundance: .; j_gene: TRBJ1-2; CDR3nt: TGCAGCGTTTTAGGGGACTATGGCTACACCTTC; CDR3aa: CSVLGDYGYTF
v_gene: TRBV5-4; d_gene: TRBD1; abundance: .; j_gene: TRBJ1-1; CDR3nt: TGTGCCAGCAGCCTCGACAGGGGTGGGTTTTTGAACACTGAAGCTTTCTTT; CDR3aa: CASSLDRGGFLNTEAFF
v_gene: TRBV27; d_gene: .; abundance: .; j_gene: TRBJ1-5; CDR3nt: TGTGCCAGCAGTTTACCGACAGATTATCAGCCCCAGCATTTT; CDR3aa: CASSLPTDYQPQHF
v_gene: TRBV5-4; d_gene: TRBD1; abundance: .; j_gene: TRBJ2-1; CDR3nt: TGTGCCAGCAGCTTGGGGACAGGTACTTACAATGAGCAGTTCTTC; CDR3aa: CASSLGTGTYNEQFF
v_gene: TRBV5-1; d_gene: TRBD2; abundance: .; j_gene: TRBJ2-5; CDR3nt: TGCGCCAGCCGTAGGACCTGGACTAGCGGGGGGGAGACCCAGTACTTC; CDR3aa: CASRRTWTSGGETQYF
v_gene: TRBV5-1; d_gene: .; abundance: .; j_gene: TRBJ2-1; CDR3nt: TGCGCCAGCAGCGCCAATGAGGGCGGTTACAATGAGCAGTTCTTC; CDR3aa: CASSANEGGYNEQFF
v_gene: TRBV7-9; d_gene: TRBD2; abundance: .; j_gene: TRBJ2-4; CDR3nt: TGTGCCAGCAGCCCACTTGGCGGACGGGGAGGGGACATTCAGTACTTC; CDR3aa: CASSPLGGRGGDIQYF
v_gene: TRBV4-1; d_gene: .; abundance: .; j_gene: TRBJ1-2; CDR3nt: TGCGCCAGCAGCCAAGCTCCAGGGAATTATGGCTACACCTTC; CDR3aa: CASSQAPGNYGYTF
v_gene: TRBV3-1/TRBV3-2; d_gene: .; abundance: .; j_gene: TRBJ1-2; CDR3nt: TGTGCCAGCAGCCTCTCCGGGGCTAACTATGGCTACACCTTC; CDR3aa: CASSLSGANYGYTF
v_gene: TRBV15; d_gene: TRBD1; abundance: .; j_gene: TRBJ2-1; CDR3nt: TGTGCCACCAGCAGAGAGGAGGTAGGGACAGGGGGGATGGATGAGCAGTTCTTC; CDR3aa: CATSREEVGTGGMDEQFF
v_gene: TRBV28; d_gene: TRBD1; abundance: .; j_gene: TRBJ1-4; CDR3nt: TGTGCCAGCAGTTCGGGACAGGGAACTAATGAAAAACTGTTTTTT; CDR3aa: CASSSGQGTNEKLFF
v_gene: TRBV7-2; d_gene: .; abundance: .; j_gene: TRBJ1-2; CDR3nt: TGTGCCAGCAGCTTAAGGCAGGCTGGTGGGGGCTACACCTTC; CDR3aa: CASSLRQAGGGYTF
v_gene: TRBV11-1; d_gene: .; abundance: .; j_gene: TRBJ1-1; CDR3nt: TGTGCCAGCAGCTTAGTTGGGGAGGTTGGTGAAGCTTTCTTT; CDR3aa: CASSLVGEVGEAFF
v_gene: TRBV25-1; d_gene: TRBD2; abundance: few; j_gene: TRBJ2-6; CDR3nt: TGTGCCAGCAGTGTAGCGGGGGGTACTGGGGCCAACGTCCTGACTTTC; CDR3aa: CASSVAGGTGANVLTF
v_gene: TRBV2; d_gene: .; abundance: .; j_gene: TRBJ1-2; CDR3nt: TGTGCCAGCAGTGAGAATCTAGGACAGATCTATGGCTACACCTTC; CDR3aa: CASSENLGQIYGYTF
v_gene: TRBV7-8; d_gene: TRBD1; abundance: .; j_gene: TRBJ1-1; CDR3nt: TGTGCCAGCAGCTTCGGCGTGACAGGGGTTGACACTGAAGCTTTCTTT; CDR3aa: CASSFGVTGVDTEAFF
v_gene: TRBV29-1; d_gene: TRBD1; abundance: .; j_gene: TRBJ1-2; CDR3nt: TGCAGCGCCAGGGGGCTGGGCTATGGCTACACCTTC; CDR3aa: CSARGLGYGYTF
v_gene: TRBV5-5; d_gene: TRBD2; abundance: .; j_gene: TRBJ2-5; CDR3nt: TGTGCCAGCAGCTCTGGGACTAGCGGGGGGAAAGAGACCCAGTACTTC; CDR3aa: CASSSGTSGGKETQYF
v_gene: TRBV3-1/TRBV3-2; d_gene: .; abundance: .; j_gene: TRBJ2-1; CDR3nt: TGTGCCAGCAGCCAAGAGGGGAGCGAGCAGTTCTTC; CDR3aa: CASSQEGSEQFF
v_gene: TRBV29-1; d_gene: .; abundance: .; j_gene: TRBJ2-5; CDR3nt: TGCAGCGCCGGACAACACCAAGAGACCCAGTACTTC; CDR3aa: CSAGQHQETQYF
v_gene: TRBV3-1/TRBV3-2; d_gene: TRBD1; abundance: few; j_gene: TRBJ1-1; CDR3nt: TGTGCCAGCAGCCAGGACAGGGCGAACACTGAAGCTTTCTTT; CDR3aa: CASSQDRANTEAFF